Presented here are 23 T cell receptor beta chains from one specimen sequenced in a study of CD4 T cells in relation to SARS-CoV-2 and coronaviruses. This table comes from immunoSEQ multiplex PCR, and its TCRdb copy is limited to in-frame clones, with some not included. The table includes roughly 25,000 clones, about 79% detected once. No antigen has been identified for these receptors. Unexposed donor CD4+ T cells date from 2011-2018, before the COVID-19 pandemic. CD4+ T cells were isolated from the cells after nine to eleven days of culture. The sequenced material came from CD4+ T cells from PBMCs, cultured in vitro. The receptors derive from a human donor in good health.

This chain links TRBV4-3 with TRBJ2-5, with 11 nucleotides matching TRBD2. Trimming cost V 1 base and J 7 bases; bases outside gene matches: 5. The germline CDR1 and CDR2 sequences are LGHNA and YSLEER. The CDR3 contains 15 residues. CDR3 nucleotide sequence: TGCGCCAGCAGCCAAGCTAGCGGGGGGCTGGGGACCCAGTACTTC. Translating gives CASSQASGGLGTQYF.

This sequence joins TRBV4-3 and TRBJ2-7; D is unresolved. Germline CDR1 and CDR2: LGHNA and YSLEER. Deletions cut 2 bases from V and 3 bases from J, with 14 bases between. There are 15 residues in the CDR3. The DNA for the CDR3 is TGCGCCAGCAGCCAACTACCGGGCGGAAACTACGAGCAGTACTTC. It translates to CASSQLPGGNYEQYF.

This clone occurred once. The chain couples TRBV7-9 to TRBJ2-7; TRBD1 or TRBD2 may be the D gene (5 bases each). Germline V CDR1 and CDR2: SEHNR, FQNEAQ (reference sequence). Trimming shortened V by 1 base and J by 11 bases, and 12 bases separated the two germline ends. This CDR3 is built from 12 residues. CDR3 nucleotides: TGTGCCAGCAGCTTAGGGGACCTGAGGGAGTACTTC. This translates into CASSLGDLREYF.

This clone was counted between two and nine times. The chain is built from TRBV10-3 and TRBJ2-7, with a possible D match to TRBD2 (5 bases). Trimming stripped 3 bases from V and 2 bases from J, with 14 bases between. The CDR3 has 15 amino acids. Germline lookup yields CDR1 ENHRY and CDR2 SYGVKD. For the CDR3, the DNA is TGTGCCATCAGTGATTCTCTAGCTAGCACCTACGAGCAGTACTTC. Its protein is CAISDSLASTYEQYF.

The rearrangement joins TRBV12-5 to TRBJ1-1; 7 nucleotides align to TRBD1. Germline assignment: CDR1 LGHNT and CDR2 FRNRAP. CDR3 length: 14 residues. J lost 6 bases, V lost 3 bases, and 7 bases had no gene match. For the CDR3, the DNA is TGTGCTAGTGGTTTCCCAAGACAGGGACCTGAAGCTTTCTTT. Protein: CASGFPRQGPEAFF.

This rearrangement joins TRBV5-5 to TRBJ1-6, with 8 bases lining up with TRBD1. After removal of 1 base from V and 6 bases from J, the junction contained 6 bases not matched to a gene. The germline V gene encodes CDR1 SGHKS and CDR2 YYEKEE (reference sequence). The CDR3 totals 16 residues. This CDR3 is CASSLNQGALNSPLHF. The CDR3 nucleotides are TGTGCCAGCAGCTTGAACCAGGGGGCTCTTAATTCACCCCTCCACTTT. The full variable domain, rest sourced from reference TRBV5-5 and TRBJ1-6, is DAGVTQSPTHLIKTRGQQVTLRCSPISGHKSVSWYQQVLGQGPQFIFQYYEKEERGRGNFPDRFSARQFPNYSSELNVNALLLGDSALYLCASSLNQGALNSPLHFGNGTRLTVT.

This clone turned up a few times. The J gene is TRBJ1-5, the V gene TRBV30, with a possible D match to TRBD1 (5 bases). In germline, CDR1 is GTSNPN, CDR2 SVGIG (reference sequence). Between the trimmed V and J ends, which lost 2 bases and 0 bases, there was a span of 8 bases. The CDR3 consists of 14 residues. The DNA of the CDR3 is TGTGCCTGGAGTCCGACAGATAGCAATCAGCCCCAGCATTTT. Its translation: CAWSPTDSNQPQHF.

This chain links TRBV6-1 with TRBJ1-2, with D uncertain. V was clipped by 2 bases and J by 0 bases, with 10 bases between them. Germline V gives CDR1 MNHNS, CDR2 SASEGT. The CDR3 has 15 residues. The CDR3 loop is CASSELSGPNYGYTF. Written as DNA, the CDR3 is TGTGCCAGCAGTGAACTGTCAGGACCTAACTATGGCTACACCTTC.

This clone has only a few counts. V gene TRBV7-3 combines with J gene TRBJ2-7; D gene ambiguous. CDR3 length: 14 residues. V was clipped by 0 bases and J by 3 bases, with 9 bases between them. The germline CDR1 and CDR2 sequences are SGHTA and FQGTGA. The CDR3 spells CASSLTGRNYEQYF. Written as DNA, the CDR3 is TGTGCCAGCAGCTTAACGGGTAGGAACTACGAGCAGTACTTC.

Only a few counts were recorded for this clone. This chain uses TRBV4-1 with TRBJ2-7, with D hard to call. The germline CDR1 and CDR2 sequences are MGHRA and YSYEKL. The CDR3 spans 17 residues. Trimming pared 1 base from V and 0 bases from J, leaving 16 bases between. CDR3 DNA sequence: TGCGCCAGCAGCCAAGCTGAGTGGTGGGTAGCCTCCTACGAGCAGTACTTC. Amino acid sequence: CASSQAEWWVASYEQYF.

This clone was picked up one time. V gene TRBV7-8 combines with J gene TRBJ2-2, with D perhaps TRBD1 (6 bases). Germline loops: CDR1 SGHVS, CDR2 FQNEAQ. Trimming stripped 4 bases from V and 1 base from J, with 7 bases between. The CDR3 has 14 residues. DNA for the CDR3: TGTGCCAGCAGCTGGGGACAGAACACCGGGGAGCTGTTTTTT. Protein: CASSWGQNTGELFF.

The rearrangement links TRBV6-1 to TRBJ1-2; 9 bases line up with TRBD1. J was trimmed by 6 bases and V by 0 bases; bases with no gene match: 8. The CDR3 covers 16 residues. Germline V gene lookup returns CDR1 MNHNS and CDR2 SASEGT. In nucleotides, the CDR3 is TGTGCCAGCAGTGAAGCGCTTCATCGGACAGGGGATGGCTACACCTTC. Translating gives CASSEALHRTGDGYTF.

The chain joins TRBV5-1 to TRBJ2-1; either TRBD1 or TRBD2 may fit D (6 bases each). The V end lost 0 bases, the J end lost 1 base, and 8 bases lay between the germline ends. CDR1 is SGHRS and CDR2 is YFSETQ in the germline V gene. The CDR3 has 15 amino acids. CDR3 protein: CASSLGGASYNEQFF. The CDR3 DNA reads TGCGCCAGCAGCTTGGGGGGGGCGTCCTACAATGAGCAGTTCTTC.

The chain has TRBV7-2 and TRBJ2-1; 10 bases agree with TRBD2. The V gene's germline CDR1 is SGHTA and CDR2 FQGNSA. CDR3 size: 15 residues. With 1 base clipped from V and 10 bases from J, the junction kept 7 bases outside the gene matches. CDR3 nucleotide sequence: TGTGCCAGCAGCTTAGTAGCGGGAGGTCCCAAGGAGCAGTTCTTC. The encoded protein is CASSLVAGGPKEQFF.

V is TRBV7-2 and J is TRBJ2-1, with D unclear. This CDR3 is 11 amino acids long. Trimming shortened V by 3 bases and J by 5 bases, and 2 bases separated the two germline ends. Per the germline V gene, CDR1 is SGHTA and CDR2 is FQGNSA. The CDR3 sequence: CASSFHNEQFF. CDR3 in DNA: TGTGCCAGCAGCTTCCACAATGAGCAGTTCTTC.

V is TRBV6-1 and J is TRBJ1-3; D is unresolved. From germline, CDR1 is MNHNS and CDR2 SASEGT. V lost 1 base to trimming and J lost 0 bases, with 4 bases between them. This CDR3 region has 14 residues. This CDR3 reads CASSEGASGNTIYF. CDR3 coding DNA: TGTGCCAGCAGTGAAGGGGCCTCTGGAAACACCATATATTTT.

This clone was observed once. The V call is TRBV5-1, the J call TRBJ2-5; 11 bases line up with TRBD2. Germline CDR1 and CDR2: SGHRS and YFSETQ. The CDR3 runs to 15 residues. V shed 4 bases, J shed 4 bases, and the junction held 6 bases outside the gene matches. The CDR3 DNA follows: TGCGCCAGCAGCCCGACTAGCGGGACAGGAGAGACCCAGTACTTC. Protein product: CASSPTSGTGETQYF.

In nucleotides, the CDR3 is TGTGCCAGCAGCTTCAGGCAGGGAGGTGAGCAGTACTTC. Protein product: CASSFRQGGEQYF. The chain has TRBV5-6 and TRBJ2-7; D possibly corresponds to TRBD2 (6 bases). The CDR3 extends over 13 amino acids. Germline V gene sequence: CDR1 SGHDT, CDR2 YYEEEE. The V end was cut by 2 bases, the J end by 7 bases, with 13 bases between.

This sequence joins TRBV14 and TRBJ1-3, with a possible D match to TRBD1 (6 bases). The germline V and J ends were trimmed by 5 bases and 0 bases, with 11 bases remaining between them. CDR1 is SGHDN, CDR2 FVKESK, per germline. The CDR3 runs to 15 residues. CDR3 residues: CASSGYRDSGNTIYF. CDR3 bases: TGTGCCAGCAGCGGATACAGGGACTCTGGAAACACCATATATTTT.

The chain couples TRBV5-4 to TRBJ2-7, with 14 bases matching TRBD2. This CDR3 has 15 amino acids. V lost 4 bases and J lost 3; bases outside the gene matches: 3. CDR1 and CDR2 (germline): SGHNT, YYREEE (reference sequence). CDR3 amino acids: CASSPGLAGDYEQYF. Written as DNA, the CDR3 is TGTGCCAGCAGCCCGGGACTAGCGGGAGACTACGAGCAGTACTTC.

Here the CDR3 DNA reads TGTGCCTCTGGAGGGTCTGGGGCCAACGTCCTGACTTTC. This codes for CASGGSGANVLTF. This chain links TRBV5-6 with TRBJ2-6; D might be TRBD2 (6 bases). V gave up 10 bases and J gave up 1 base, with 9 bases separating them. The CDR3 is 13 residues long. Germline lookup yields CDR1 SGHDT and CDR2 YYEEEE.

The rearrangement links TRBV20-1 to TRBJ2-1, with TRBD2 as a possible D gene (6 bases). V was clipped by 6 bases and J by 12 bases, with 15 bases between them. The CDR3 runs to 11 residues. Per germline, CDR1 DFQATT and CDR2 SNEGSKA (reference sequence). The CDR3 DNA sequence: TGCAGTGCCAAGGCCCGACTAGGGCAGTTCTTC. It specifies CSAKARLGQFF.

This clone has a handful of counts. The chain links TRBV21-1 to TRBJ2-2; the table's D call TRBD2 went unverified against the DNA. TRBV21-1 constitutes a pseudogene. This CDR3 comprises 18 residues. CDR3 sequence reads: CASSKIGTSGANTGELFF. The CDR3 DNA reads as TGTGCCAGCAGCAAGATCGGGACTAGCGGGGCGAACACCGGGGAGCTGTTTTTT.